The clone carrying this TCR beta chain has ten or more counts. Preparation of the TCRbeta library involved a method that used unique molecular identifiers. TCRdb processed the PCR reads anew with MiXCR; each CDR3 protein has one entry. This sample has about 180,000 distinct CDR3 sequences, with around 10% found just once. The sample comes from a study of T-cell reconstitution after alpha-beta-depleted transplantation in children. This CDR3 has 14 residues. V lost 0 bases, J lost 2 bases, and 1 base stayed unmatched. CDR1 LGHNA and CDR2 YNFKEQ come from the germline V gene. Material: PBMCs, obtained before TCRalphabeta/CD19-depleted stem cell transplant. The rearrangement uses TRBV4-2 and TRBJ2-7; 7 bases are a match to TRBD2. The TCR sequence derives from a boy aged 2 to 10 with acute myeloid leukemia, due to receive a stem cell transplant. As DNA, the CDR3 is TGTGCCAGCAGCCAAGACGGGACTACCTACGAGCAGTACGTC. Its protein product is CASSQDGTTYEQYV.